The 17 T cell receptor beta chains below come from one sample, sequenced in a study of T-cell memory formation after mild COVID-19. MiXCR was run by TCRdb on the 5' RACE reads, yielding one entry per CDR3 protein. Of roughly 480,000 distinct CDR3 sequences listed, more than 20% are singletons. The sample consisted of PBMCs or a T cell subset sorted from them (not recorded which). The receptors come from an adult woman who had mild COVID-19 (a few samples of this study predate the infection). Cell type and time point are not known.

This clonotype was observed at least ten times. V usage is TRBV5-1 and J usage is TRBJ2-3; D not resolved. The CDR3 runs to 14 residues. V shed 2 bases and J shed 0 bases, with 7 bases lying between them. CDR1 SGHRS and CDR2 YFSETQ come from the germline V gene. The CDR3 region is CASSLGESTDTQYF. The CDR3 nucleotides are TGCGCCAGCAGCTTAGGCGAGAGCACAGATACGCAGTATTTT.

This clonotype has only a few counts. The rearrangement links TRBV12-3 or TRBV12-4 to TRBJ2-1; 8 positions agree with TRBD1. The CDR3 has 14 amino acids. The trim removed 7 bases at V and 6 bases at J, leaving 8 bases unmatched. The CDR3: CASIVDRAVNEQFF. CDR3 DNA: TGTGCCAGCATCGTGGACAGGGCAGTCAATGAGCAGTTCTTC.

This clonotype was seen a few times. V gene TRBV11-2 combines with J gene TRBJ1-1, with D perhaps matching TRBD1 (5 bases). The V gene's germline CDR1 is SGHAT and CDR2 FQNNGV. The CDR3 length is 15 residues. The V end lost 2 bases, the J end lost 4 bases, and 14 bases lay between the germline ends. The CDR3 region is CASSLTESRATEAFF. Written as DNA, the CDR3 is TGTGCCAGCAGCTTAACAGAGAGCAGGGCCACTGAAGCTTTCTTT.

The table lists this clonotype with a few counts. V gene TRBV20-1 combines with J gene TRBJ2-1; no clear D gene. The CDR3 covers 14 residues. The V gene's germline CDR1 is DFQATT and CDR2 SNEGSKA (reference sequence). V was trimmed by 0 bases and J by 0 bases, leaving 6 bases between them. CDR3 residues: CSARDRDSYNEQFF. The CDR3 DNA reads TGCAGTGCTAGAGATCGAGACTCCTACAATGAGCAGTTCTTC.

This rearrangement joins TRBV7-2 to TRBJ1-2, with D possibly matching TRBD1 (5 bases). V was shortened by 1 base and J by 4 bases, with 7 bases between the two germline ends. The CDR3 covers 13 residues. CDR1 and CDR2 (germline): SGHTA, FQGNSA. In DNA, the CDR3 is TGTGCCAGCAGCTTAGACAGGCCCTATGGCTACACCTTC. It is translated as CASSLDRPYGYTF.

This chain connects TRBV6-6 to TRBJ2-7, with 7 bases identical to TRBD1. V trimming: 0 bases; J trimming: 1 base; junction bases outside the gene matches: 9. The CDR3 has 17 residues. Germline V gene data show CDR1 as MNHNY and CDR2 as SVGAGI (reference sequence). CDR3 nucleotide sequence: TGTGCCAGCAGTTACTCGGGGAGACAGGGCTATTCCTACGAGCAGTACTTC. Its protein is CASSYSGRQGYSYEQYF.

In nucleotides, the CDR3 is TGTGCCAGCAGTTCCTACTACCCCGGGGAGCTGTTTTTT. Translated, it gives CASSSYYPGELFF. The chain employs TRBV12-3 or TRBV12-4 and TRBJ2-2; no clear D gene. The CDR3 sequence is 13 residues long. V was shortened by 4 bases and J by 6 bases, with 9 bases between the two germline ends.

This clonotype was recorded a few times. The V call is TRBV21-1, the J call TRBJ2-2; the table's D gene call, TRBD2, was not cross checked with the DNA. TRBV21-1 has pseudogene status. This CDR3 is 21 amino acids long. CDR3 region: CASSKASSGTSGRKNTGELFF. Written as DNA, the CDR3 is TGTGCCAGCAGCAAAGCCTCCTCCGGGACTAGCGGGAGAAAGAACACCGGGGAGCTGTTTTTT.

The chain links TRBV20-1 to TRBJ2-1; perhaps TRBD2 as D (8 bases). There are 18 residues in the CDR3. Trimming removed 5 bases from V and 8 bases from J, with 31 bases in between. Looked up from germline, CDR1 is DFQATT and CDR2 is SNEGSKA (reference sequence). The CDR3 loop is CSAPTGVPGLAENYEQFF. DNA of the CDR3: TGCAGTGCTCCTACAGGGGTTCCTGGACTAGCTGAGAATTATGAGCAGTTCTTC.

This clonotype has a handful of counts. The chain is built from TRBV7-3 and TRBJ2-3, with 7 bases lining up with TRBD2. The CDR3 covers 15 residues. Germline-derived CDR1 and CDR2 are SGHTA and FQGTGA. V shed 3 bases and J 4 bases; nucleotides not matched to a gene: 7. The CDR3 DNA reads TGTGCCAGCAGCTTGGGACGGGGGGTCCCAGATACGCAGTATTTT. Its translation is CASSLGRGVPDTQYF.

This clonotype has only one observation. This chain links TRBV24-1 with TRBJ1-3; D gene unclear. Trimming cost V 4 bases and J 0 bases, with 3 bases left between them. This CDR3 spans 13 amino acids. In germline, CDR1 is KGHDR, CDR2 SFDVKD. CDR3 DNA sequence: TGTGCCACCAGTGACCTCTCTGGAAACACCATATATTTT. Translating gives CATSDLSGNTIYF.

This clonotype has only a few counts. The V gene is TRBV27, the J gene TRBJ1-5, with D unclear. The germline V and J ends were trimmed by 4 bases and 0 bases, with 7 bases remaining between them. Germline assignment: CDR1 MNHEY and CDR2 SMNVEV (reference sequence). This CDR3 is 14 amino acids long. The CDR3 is CASSSDNSNQPQHF. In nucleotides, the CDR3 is TGTGCCAGCAGTTCCGACAATAGCAATCAGCCCCAGCATTTT.

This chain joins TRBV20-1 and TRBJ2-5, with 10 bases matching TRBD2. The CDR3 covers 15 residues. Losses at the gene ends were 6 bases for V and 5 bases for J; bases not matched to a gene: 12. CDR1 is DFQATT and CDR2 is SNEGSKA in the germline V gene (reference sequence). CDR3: CSAFRSGRVRETQYF. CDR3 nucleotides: TGCAGTGCCTTCCGCAGCGGGAGGGTTCGGGAGACCCAGTACTTC.

CDR3 nucleotide sequence: TGTGCCAGCAGCCCCGGGACTAGCGACCCGGGTGGGGAGCAGTTCTTC. Its translation is CASSPGTSDPGGEQFF. The chain employs TRBV9 and TRBJ2-1, with 10 bases aligning to TRBD2. J gave up 10 bases and V 4 bases, and 14 bases lay outside the gene matches. The CDR3 extends over 16 amino acids. CDR1 and CDR2 from the germline V gene are SGDLS and YYNGEE.

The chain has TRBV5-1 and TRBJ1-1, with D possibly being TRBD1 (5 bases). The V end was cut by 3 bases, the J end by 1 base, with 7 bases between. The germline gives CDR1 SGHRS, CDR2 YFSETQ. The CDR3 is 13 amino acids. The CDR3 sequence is CASSSGENTEAFF. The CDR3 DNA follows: TGCGCCAGCAGCTCGGGGGAGAACACTGAAGCTTTCTTT.

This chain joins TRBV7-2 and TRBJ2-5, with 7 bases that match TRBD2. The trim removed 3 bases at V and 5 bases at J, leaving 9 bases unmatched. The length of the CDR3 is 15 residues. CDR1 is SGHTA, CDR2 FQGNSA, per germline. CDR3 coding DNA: TGTGCCAGCAGCTTTCAACGGGGGGAGGCGGAGACCCAGTACTTC. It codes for CASSFQRGEAETQYF.

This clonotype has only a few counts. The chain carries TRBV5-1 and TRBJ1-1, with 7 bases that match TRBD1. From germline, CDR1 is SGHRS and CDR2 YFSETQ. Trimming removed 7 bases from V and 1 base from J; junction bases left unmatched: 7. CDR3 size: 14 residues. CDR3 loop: CASANGQANTEAFF. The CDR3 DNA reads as TGCGCCAGCGCCAATGGACAGGCGAACACTGAAGCTTTCTTT.